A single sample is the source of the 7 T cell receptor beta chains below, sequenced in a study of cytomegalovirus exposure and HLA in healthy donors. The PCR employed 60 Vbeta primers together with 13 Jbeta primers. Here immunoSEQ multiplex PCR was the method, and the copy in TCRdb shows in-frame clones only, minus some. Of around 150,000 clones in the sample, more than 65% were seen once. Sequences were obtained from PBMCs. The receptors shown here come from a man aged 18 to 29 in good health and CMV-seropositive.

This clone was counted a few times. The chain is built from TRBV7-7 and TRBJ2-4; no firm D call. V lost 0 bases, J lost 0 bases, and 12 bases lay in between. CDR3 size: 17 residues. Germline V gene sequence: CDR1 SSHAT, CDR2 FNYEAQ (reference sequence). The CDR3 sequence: CASSLAMADLAKNIQYF. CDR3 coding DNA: TGTGCCAGCAGCTTAGCGATGGCGGATCTAGCCAAAAACATTCAGTACTTC.

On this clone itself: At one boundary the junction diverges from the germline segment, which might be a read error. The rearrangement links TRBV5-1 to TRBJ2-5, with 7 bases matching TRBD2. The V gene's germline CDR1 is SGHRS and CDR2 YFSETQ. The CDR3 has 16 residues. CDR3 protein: CASSLAGKAGKEAQYF. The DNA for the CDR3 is TGCGCCAGCAGCTTGGCCGGGAAAGCGGGGAAAGAGGCCCAGTACTTC.

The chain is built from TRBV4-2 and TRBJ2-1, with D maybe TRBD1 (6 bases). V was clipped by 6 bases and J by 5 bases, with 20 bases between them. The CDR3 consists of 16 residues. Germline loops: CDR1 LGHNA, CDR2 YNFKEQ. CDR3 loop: CASRGRGLTGDNEQFF. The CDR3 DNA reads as TGTGCCAGCAGGGGCAGGGGCCTCACAGGAGACAATGAGCAGTTCTTC.

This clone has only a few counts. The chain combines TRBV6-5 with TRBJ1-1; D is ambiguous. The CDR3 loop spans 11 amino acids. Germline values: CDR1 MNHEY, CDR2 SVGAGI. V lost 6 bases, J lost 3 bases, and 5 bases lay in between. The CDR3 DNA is TGTGCCAGCAGAGGAGACACTGAAGCTTTCTTT. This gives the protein CASRGDTEAFF.

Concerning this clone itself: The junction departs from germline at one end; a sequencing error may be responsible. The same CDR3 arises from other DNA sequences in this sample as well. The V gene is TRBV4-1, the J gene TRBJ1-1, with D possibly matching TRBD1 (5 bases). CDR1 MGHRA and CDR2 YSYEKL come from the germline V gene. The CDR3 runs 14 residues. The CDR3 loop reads CASSQEGRDSEAFF. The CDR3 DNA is TGCGCCAGCAGTCAAGAGGGCAGGGATAGTGAAGCTTTCTTT.

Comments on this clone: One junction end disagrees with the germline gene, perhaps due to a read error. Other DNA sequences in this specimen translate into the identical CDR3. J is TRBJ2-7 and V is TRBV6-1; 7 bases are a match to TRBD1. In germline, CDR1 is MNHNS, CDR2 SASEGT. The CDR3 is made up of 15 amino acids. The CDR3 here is CASREDRAGGYEQYF. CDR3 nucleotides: TGTGCCAGCAGGGAAGACAGGGCCGGCGGCTACGAGCAGTACTTC.

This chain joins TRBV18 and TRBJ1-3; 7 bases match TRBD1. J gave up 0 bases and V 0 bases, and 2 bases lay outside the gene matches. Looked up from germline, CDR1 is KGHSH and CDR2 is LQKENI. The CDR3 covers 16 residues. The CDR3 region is CASSPPGTASGNTIYF. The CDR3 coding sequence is TGTGCCAGCTCACCACCCGGGACAGCCTCTGGAAACACCATATATTTT.